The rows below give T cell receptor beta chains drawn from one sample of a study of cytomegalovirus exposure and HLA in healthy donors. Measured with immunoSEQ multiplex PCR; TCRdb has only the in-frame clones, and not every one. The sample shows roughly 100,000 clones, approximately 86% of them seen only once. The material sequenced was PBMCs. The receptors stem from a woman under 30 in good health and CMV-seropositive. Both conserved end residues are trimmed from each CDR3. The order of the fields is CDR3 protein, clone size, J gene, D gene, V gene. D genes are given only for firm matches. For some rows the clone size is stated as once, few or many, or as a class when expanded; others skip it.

ASSLSGEGSNTEAF - TRBJ1-1 - TRBV27
SVRQGEGEQF - TRBJ2-1 TRBD1 TRBV29-1
ASSLRGGTDTQY - TRBJ2-3 TRBD2 TRBV27
ASSRLGQVGGDNEQF - TRBJ2-1 - TRBV4-2
ASSSPPGGRWNEQF - TRBJ2-1 - TRBV28
AISERPTGVVAKNIQY - TRBJ2-4 TRBD1 TRBV10-3
ASSSSVTGGSEQY - TRBJ2-7 TRBD1 TRBV6-5
ASSQEGENNEQF - TRBJ2-1 - TRBV4-1
ASSLRTGFSYEQY - TRBJ2-7 - TRBV11-2
ASNLLPSSYNEQF - TRBJ2-1 - TRBV5-1
ASSLGVYEQY - TRBJ2-7 - TRBV7-8
ASSLLSGTHNSPLH - TRBJ1-6 - TRBV28
ASSVADYYEQY - TRBJ2-7 - TRBV6-1
ASNPQGLVGETQY - TRBJ2-5 TRBD2 TRBV19
SVEIRGRTEAF - TRBJ1-1 - TRBV29-1
ASSLSWGGAGNTIY - TRBJ1-3 - TRBV27
STNHRDTQY once TRBJ2-3 - TRBV20-1
ASRGDYSRNEQF - TRBJ2-1 TRBD2 TRBV28
ASSSGTPSSYNEQF - TRBJ2-1 - TRBV28
ASTRTERYNEQF - TRBJ2-1 - TRBV19
ASSPDRAVKQF - TRBJ2-1 TRBD1 TRBV10-1
SVLLYRGLSYEQY - TRBJ2-7 TRBD1 TRBV29-1
AISEEPPGWQAKNIQY - TRBJ2-4 - TRBV10-3
ASTIGWSGTSGHDTQY - TRBJ2-3 TRBD2 TRBV7-9
ASSYGTGGGSPLH - TRBJ1-6 TRBD1 TRBV6-5
ATSEGGTRYGYT - TRBJ1-2 - TRBV15
ASSSTRDSDFLNYGYT few TRBJ1-2 TRBD1 TRBV28
ASMSRTGIYEQY - TRBJ2-7 TRBD1 TRBV28
ASSAQGAPTDTQY - TRBJ2-3 TRBD1 TRBV19
ASSTQRTVSTDTQY - TRBJ2-3 - TRBV28
ASSPRLAGVFANTGELF - TRBJ2-2 TRBD2 TRBV7-6
AWRKAGGDTQY - TRBJ2-3 TRBD1 TRBV30
ASSVTSATGAYEQY - TRBJ2-7 TRBD1 TRBV9
ASSGTEDTEAF - TRBJ1-1 - TRBV6-1
ASSLGQGPEEQF - TRBJ2-1 TRBD1 TRBV28
ASSRTGTTTLDFQETQY - TRBJ2-5 TRBD1 TRBV9
ASSNRGFYGYT few TRBJ1-2 TRBD1 TRBV6-5
ATSRAAGTGGHEQY - TRBJ2-7 TRBD1 TRBV15
ASGSGPTGNTQY - TRBJ2-3 - TRBV12-5
ASSPGQVGYT - TRBJ1-2 TRBD1 TRBV5-6
ASSLIYNAEAF once TRBJ1-1 - TRBV11-3
ASSQIRPSEEKLF - TRBJ1-4 - TRBV14
ASSQDYFGTGGYEQY once TRBJ2-7 TRBD1 TRBV4-2
ASSDRHTSYEQY - TRBJ2-7 - TRBV18
ASSYPRLTPQH - TRBJ1-5 - TRBV28